This TCR beta chain was captured in a study of cytotoxic CD8 clonotypes in ibrutinib-treated CLL. Study information: Partial response was seen in approximately 24 patients and complete response in 2; after median roughly 66 months, about 15 stayed remitted, about twelve progressed. Study-wide points: Different sampling times were used for sustained-remission and progressing patients.

Between the trimmed V and J ends, which lost 7 bases and 5 bases, there was a span of 10 bases. The CDR3 loop spans 11 amino acids. Germline CDR1 SQVTM, CDR2 ANQGSEA. Clones were read by immunoSEQ multiplex PCR, and TCRdb kept only the in-frame ones, dropping some. In the table there are over 15,000 clones, 65% to 85% of which are singletons. A word on this clone: The antigen is undetermined.

The V and J genes are TRBV29-1 and TRBJ2-3; TRBD1 is a possible D gene (5 bases). Sequenced here: PBMCs, sampled before ibrutinib treatment. This receptor was identified in a human donor with chronic lymphocytic leukemia. The CDR3 sequence: CSAADIDTQYF. In DNA, the CDR3 is TGCAGCGCCGCGGACATAGATACGCAGTATTTT.